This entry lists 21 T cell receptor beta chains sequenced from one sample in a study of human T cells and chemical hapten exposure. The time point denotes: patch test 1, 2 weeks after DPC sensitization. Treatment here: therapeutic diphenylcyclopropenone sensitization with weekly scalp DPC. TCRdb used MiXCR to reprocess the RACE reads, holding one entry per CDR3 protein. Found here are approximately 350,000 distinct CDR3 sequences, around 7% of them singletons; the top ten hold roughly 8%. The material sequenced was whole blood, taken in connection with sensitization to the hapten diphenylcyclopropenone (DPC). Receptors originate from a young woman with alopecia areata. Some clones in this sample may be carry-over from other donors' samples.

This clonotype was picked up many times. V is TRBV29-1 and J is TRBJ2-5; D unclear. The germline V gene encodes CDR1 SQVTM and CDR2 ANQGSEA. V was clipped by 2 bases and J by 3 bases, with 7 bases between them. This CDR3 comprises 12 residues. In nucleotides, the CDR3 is TGCAGCGTTGAACACAGAAAAGAGACCCAGTACTTC. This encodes CSVEHRKETQYF.

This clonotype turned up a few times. CDR3 sequence reads: CASSQSGRKNTEAFF. CDR3 nucleotides: TGTGCCAGCAGCCAATCAGGACGGAAGAACACTGAAGCTTTCTTT. This chain connects TRBV6-2 or TRBV6-3 to TRBJ1-1; unclear D gene. Germline CDR1 and CDR2: MNHEY and SVGEGT. The CDR3 extends over 15 amino acids. The V gene lost 6 bases and the J gene lost 1 base, with 15 bases spanning the gap.

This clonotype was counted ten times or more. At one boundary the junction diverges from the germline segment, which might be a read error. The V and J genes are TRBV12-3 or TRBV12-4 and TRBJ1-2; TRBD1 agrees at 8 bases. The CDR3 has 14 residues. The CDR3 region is CASSLAGTGYGYTF. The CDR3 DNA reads TGCGCCAGCAGCTTGGCGGGGACAGGCTATGGCTACACCTTC.

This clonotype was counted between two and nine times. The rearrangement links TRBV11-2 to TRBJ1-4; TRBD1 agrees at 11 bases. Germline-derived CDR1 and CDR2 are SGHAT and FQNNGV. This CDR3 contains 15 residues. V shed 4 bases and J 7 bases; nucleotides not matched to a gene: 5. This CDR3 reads CASSSGDRGIEKLFF. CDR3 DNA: TGTGCCAGCAGCTCCGGGGACAGGGGGATTGAAAAACTGTTTTTT.

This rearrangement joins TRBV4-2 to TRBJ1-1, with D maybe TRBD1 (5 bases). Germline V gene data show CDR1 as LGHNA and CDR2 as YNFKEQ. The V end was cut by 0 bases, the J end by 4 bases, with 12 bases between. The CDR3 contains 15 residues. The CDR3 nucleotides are TGTGCCAGCAGCCAAGATGGGGGATGGGGCACTGAAGCTTTCTTT. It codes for CASSQDGGWGTEAFF.

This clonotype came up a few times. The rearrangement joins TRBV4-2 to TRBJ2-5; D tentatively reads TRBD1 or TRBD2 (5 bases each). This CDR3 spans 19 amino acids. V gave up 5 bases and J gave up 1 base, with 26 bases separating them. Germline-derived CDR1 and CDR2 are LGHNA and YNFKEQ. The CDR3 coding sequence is TGTGCCAGCAGCGGGGACGGGGTTACCGTTAGTTCTTTCCAAGAGACCCAGTACTTC. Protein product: CASSGDGVTVSSFQETQYF.

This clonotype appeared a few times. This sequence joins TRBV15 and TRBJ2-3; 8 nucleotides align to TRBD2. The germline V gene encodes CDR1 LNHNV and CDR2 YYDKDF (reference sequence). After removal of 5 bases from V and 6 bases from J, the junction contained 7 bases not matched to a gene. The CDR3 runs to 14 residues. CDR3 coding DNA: TGTGCCACCAGCTGGACTAGCCTCACGGATACGCAGTATTTT. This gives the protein CATSWTSLTDTQYF.

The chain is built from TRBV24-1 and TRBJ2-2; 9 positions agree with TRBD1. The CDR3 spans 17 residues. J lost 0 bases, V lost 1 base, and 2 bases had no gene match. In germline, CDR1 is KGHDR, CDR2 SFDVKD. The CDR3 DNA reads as TGTGCCACCAGTGATTTAGACAGGGGGGCGAACACCGGGGAGCTGTTTTTT. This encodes CATSDLDRGANTGELFF.

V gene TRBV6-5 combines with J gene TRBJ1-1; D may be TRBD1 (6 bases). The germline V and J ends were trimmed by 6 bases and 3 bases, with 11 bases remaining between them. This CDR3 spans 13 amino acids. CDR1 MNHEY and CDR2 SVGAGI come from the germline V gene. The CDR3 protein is CASRNREHTEAFF. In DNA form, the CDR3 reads TGTGCCAGCAGAAACAGGGAGCACACTGAAGCTTTCTTT.

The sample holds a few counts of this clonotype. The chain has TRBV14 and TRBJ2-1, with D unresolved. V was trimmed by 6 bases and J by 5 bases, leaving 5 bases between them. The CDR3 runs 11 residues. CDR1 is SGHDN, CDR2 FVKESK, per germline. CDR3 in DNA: TGTGCCAGCAGAAACAACAATGAGCAGTTCTTC. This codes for CASRNNNEQFF. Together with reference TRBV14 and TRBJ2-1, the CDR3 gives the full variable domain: EAGVTQFPSHSVIEKGQTVTLRCDPISGHDNLYWYRRVMGKEIKFLLHFVKESKQDESGMPNNRFLAERTGGTYSTLKVQPAELEDSGVYFCASRNNNEQFFGPGTRLTVL.

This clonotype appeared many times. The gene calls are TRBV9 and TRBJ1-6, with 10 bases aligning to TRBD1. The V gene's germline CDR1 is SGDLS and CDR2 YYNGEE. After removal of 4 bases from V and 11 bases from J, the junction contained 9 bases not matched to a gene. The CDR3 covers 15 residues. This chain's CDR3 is CASSKGQGLGTPLHF. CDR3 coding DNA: TGTGCCAGCAGCAAGGGACAGGGGCTCGGTACACCCCTCCACTTT. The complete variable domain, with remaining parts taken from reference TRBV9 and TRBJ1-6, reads DSGVTQTPKHLITATGQRVTLRCSPRSGDLSVYWYQQSLDQGLQFLIQYYNGEERAKGNILERFSAQQFPDLHSELNLSSLELGDSALYFCASSKGQGLGTPLHFGNGTRLTVT.

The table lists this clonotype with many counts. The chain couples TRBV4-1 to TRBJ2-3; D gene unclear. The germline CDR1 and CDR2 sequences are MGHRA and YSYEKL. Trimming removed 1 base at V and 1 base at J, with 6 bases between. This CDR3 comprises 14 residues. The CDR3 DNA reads TGCGCCAGCAGCCAAGTAGGAGGCACAGATACGCAGTATTTT. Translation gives CASSQVGGTDTQYF.

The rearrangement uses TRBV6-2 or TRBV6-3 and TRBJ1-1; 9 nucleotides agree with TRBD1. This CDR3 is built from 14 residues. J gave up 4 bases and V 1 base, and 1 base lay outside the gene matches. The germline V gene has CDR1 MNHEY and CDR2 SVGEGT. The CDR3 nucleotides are TGTGCCAGCAGTTACTTGGGACAGGGCACTGAAGCTTTCTTT. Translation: CASSYLGQGTEAFF.

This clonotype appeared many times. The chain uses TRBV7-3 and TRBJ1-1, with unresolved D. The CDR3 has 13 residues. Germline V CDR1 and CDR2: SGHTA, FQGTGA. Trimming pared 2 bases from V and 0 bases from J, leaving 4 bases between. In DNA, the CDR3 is TGTGCCAGCAGCTTAGGAATGAACACTGAAGCTTTCTTT. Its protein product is CASSLGMNTEAFF.

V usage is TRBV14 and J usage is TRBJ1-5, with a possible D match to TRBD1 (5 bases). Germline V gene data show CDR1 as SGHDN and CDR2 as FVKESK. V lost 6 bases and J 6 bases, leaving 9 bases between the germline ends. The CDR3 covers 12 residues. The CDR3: CASSLGVQPQHF. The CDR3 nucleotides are TGTGCCAGCAGTTTAGGGGTTCAGCCCCAGCATTTT.

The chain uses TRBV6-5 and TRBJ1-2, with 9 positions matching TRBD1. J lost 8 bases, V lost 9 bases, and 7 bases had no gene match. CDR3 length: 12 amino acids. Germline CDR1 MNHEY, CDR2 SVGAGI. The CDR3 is CASGDRVVGYTF. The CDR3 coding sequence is TGTGCCAGTGGGGACAGGGTCGTCGGCTACACCTTC.

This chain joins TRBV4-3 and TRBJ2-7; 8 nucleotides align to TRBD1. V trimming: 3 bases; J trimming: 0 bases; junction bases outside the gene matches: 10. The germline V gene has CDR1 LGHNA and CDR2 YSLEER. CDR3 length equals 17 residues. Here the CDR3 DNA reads TGCGCCAGCAGCCAGAGGACAGGGAGCGCGAGCTCCTACGAGCAGTACTTC. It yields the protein CASSQRTGSASSYEQYF.

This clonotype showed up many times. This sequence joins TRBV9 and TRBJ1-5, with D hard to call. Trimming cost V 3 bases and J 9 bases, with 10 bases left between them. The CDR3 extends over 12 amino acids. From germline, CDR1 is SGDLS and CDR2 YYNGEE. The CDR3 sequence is CASSDGIAPQHF. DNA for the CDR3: TGTGCCAGCAGCGACGGAATCGCGCCCCAGCATTTT. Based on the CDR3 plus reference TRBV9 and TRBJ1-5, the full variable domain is DSGVTQTPKHLITATGQRVTLRCSPRSGDLSVYWYQQSLDQGLQFLIQYYNGEERAKGNILERFSAQQFPDLHSELNLSSLELGDSALYFCASSDGIAPQHFGDGTRLSIL.

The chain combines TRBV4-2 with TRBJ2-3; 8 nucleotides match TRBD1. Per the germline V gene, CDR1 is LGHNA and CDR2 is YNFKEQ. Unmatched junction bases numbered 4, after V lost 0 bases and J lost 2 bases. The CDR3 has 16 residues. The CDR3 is CASSQEQGDNTDTQYF. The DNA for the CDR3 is TGTGCCAGCAGCCAAGAACAGGGGGATAACACAGATACGCAGTATTTT.

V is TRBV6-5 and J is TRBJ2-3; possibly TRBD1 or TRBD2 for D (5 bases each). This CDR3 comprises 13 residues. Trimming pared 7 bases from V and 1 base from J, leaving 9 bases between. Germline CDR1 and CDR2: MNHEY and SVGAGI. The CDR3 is CASNRDGTDTQYF. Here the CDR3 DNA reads TGTGCCAGCAATCGGGACGGCACAGATACGCAGTATTTT.

The CDR3: CASSIGDRAEYF. CDR3 DNA sequence: TGTGCCAGCAGTATTGGGGACAGGGCGGAGTACTTC. The chain carries TRBV6-5 and TRBJ2-5; 9 bases are a match to TRBD1. CDR3 length: 12 amino acids. Germline V lookup: CDR1 MNHEY, CDR2 SVGAGI. The ends lost 5 bases at V and 12 bases at J; junction bases unmatched: 7.